The entry below gives a single T cell receptor (beta chain) sequence along with its context. Its target is not known. The PCR used 60 Vbeta and 13 Jbeta primers. Some clones are missing from TCRdb's copy, which holds only in-frame ones; the method was immunoSEQ multiplex PCR. The sample shows approximately 150,000 clones, approximately 71% of them seen only once. This sample is drawn from a study of cytomegalovirus exposure and HLA in healthy donors. Overall study findings and caveats: By HLA locus, TCR association rates varied in a later analysis, with DRB1 showing the most and HLA-C the fewest. Available immune exposure information covered CMV serostatus only. The HLA-A and HLA-B alleles of most subjects were reportedly predicted accurately from TCR beta sequences.

The CDR3 has 13 residues. The V gene's germline CDR1 is MDHEN and CDR2 SYDVKM. V lost 5 bases and J 7 bases, leaving 14 bases between the germline ends. This clonotype originated in a man aged 45-60 years in good health and CMV-seronegative. This chain connects TRBV28 to TRBJ1-2; D gene ambiguous. Sequencing was carried out using PBMCs. CDR3 sequence reads: CASSRGAGSGYTF. CDR3 coding DNA: TGTGCCAGCAGTCGAGGCGCGGGGTCTGGCTACACCTTC.